This T cell receptor beta chain stems from a study of Graves' ophthalmopathy and Graves' hyperthyroidism. Study-level findings and limits: The majority of expanded thyroid clonotypes above 0.001 frequency also occurred in blood.

Notes on this clonotype: What it binds is not known.

Patients newly diagnosed with hyperthyroidism, under 2 months' duration, were aged 18 to 65, the study reports. Clinicians made diagnoses from clinical symptoms, serum thyroxine, TRAb, thyroid ultrasound and orbital computed tomography. The germline V gene encodes CDR1 SGHVS and CDR2 FQNEAQ. The CDR3 is 13 residues long. V shed 7 bases and J shed 5 bases, with 13 bases lying between them. Beta-chain TCR CDR3 regions were amplified from RNA transcripts. HTBI-primed first-round RT-PCR preceded second-round multiplex PCR. TCRdb re-analysed the multiplex PCR reads in MiXCR, keeping a single row per CDR3 protein. The data contain roughly 1.1 million distinct CDR3 sequences, 35% to 40% of them singletons.

The receptor's source is an adult man with Graves' hyperthyroidism. Sequencing was performed on peripheral blood or thyroid tissue (not recorded which). The chain is built from TRBV7-8 and TRBJ2-3; weak D call: TRBD1 (5 bases). CDR3 in DNA: TGTGCCAGCAACCGCGATAGGGGAGATACGCAGTATTTT. This gives the protein CASNRDRGDTQYF.